This T cell receptor (beta chain) was profiled in a study of T cell repertoires in cytomegalovirus infection. This clonotype has a handful of counts. What it binds is not known. A single record per CDR3 protein comes from TCRdb applying MiXCR to the reads. This table holds just under 500,000 distinct CDR3 sequences, roughly a third found once. This CDR3 region has 14 residues. The germline CDR1 and CDR2 sequences are SGHAT and FQNNGV. V shed 5 bases and J 7 bases; nucleotides not matched to a gene: 6. The chain uses TRBV11-2 and TRBJ2-7; TRBD2 agrees at 12 bases. This sample comprised cultured PBMCs, obtained from culture after CMV antigen stimulation. The clonotype originates from a human donor in good health (CMV status not recorded). Some clones in this sample may be carry-over from other donors' samples. CDR3 protein: CASSRLAGAFEQYF. CDR3 nucleotide sequence: TGTGCCAGCAGCCGACTAGCGGGAGCTTTTGAGCAGTACTTC. Full variable domain (rest looked up from reference TRBV11-2 and TRBJ2-7): EAGVAQSPRYKIIEKRQSVAFWCNPISGHATLYWYQQILGQGPKLLIQFQNNGVVDDSQLPKDRFSAERLKGVDSTLKIQPAKLEDSAVYLCASSRLAGAFEQYFGPGTRLTVT.